This T cell receptor beta chain was sequenced in a study of control samples from healthy donors and cancer patients. The method was immunoSEQ multiplex PCR; TCRdb's version includes in-frame clones alone and lacks a portion of them. The data contain over 80,000 clones, 85% of them seen just once; the ten biggest clones take up roughly a fifth. CDR3 size: 11 residues. Germline V gives CDR1 GTSNPN, CDR2 SVGIG (reference sequence). The ends were cut back, 3 bases at V and 14 bases at J, with 15 bases in the middle. The sample comprised blood. The sequence was collected from a man in his thirties or forties in good health. The V call is TRBV30, the J call TRBJ2-3; D may be TRBD2 (6 bases). CDR3 region: CAWRGTSRGYF. The CDR3 DNA reads TGTGCCTGGAGAGGGACTTCGAGGGGGTATTTT. The whole variable domain, remainder taken from reference TRBV30 and TRBJ2-3, is SQTIHQWPATLVQPVGSPLSLECTVEGTSNPNLYWYRQAAGRGLQLLFYSVGIGQISSEVPQNLSASRPQDRQFILSSKKLLLSDSGFYLCAWRGTSRGYFGPGTRLTVL.